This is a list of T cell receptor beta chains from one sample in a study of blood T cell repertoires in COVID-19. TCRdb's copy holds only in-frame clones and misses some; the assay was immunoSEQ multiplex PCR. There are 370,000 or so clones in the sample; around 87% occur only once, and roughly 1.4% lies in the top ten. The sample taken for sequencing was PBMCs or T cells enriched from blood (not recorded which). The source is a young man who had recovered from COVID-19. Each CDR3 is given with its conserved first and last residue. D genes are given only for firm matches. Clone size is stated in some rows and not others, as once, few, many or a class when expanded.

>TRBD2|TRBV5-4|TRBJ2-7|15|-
TGTGCCAGCAGCTTACTAGCGGGGGGCCCCTACGAGCAGTACTTC
CASSLLAGGPYEQYF
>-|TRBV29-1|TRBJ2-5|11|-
TGCAGCGCGGACAGGGAGGGGACCCAGTACTTC
CSADREGTQYF
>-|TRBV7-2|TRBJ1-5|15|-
TGTGCCAGCAGCTTAGACTCTCTGAGCAATCAGCCCCAGCATTTT
CASSLDSLSNQPQHF
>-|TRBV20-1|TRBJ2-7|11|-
TGCAGTGCTACCCAGGGTGGGGAGCAGTACTTC
CSATQGGEQYF
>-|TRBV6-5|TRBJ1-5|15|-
TGTGCCAGCAGTTACACCAAACCCGACAGTCAGCCCCAGCATTTT
CASSYTKPDSQPQHF
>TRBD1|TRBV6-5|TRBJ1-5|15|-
TGTGCCAGCACTTATACAGGGGGCGCGAGGCAGCCCCAGCATTTT
CASTYTGGARQPQHF
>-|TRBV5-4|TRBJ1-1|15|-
TGTGCCAGCAGCCCGGATCCAGGCAGGTACACTGAAGCTTTCTTT
CASSPDPGRYTEAFF
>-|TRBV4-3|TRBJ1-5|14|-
TGCGCCAGCAGCCAAGACCTAAACAATCAGCCCCAGCATTTT
CASSQDLNNQPQHF
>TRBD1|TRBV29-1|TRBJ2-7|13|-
TGCAGCGCCATGACAGGGGAGGCCTACGAGCAGTACTTC
CSAMTGEAYEQYF
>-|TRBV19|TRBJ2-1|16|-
TGTGCCAGTAGTATAGCCAGGGGTTTTCGGGGCAATGAGCAGTTCTTC
CASSIARGFRGNEQFF
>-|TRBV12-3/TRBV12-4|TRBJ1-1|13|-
TGTGCCAGCAGCCTTGGGCAAGGTAGTGAAGCTTTCTTT
CASSLGQGSEAFF
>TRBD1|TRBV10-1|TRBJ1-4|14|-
TGCGCCAGCACTAAACAGGGGCAGGAAGAAAAACTGTTTTTT
CASTKQGQEEKLFF
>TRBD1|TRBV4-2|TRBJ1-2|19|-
TGTGCCAGCAGCCAAGTACTGGGGACAGGGAAGGGGTTAGAGTATGGCTACACCTTC
CASSQVLGTGKGLEYGYTF
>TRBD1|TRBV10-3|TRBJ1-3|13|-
TGTGCCATCAGCCGGGACAGGGGAAACACCATATATTTT
CAISRDRGNTIYF
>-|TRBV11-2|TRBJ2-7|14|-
TGTGCCAGCAGCCCGACCCTTACAGTCTACGAGCAGTACTTC
CASSPTLTVYEQYF
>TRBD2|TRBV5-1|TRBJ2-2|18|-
TGCGCCAGCAGCTTGGAACTAGCGGGGGTTCTGAGGACCGGGGAGCTGTTTTTT
CASSLELAGVLRTGELFF
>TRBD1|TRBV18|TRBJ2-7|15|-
TGTGCCAGCTCACCCACCGGGACAGCGAGCTATGGGCAGTACTTC
CASSPTGTASYGQYF
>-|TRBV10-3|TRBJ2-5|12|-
TGTGCCATCAAGGACAGCCAAGAGACCCAGTACTTC
CAIKDSQETQYF
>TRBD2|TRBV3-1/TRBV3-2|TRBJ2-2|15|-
TGTGCCAGCAGCCGAAGCGGGAGGGGCACCGGGGAGCTGTTTTTT
CASSRSGRGTGELFF
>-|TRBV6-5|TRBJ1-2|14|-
TGTGCCAGCAGTTACTCGACAGGAGACGGTGGCTACACCTTC
CASSYSTGDGGYTF
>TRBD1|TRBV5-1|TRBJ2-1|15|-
TGCGCCAGCAGCTTGGCCGGGACAGACACTAATGAGCAGTTCTTC
CASSLAGTDTNEQFF
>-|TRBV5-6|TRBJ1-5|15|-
TGTGCCAGCAGCCGTCGTGGAGAGAGCAATCAGCCCCAGCATTTT
CASSRRGESNQPQHF
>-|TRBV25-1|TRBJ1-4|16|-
TGTGCCAGCAGTCTGAGGAAGACAGGTCATAATGAAAAACTGTTTTTT
CASSLRKTGHNEKLFF
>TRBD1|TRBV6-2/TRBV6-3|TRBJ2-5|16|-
TGTGCCAGCAGTTATGGATGGGGGACAGTGGTCGTGACCCAGTACTTC
CASSYGWGTVVVTQYF
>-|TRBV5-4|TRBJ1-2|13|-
TGTGCCAGCAGCTTGGATCGGGACTATGGCTACACCTTC
CASSLDRDYGYTF
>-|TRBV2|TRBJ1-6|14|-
TGTGCCAGCAGTGAGCAGGGGCTAAGTTCACCCCTCCACTTT
CASSEQGLSSPLHF
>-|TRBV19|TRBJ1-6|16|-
TGTGCCAGTAGTCCGCGGGACGGCCTAGGTGGCTCACCCCTCCACTTT
CASSPRDGLGGSPLHF
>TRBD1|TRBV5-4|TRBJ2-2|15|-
TGTGCCAGCAGCCCGGGGACAGGTCACACCGGGGAGCTGTTTTTT
CASSPGTGHTGELFF
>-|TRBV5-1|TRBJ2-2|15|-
TGCGCCAGCAGCTTGGTGCAGGGTAACACCGGGGAGCTGTTTTTT
CASSLVQGNTGELFF
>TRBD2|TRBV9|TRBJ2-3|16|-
TGTGCCAGCAGCGTCGGAGCGGGGGGGCTCACAGATACGCAGTATTTT
CASSVGAGGLTDTQYF
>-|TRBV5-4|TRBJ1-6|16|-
TGTGCCAGCAGCTTGTACGGGAGCTCCTATAATTCACCCCTCCACTTT
CASSLYGSSYNSPLHF
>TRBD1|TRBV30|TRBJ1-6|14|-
TGTGCCTGGATGGTGGACAGGATTAATTCACCCCTCCACTTT
CAWMVDRINSPLHF
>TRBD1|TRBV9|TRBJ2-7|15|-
TGTGCCAGCAGCGGGCCACAGGGGTCGTCCTACGAGCAGTACTTC
CASSGPQGSSYEQYF
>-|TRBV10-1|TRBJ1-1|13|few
TGCGCCAGCAGACAGACCCTGAACGCCGAAGCTTTCTTT
CASRQTLNAEAFF
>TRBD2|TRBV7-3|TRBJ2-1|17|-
TGTGCCAGCAGCTTAAACCCGAAGCGGGGGGCTCAGAATGAGCAGTTCTTC
CASSLNPKRGAQNEQFF
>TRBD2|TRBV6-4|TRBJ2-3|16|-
TGTGCCAGCAGACGATACGGGACTAGCGGCACAGATACGCAGTATTTT
CASRRYGTSGTDTQYF
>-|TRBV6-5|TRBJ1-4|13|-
TGTGCCAGCAGTTACGACAGCTTAGAAAAACTGTTTTTT
CASSYDSLEKLFF
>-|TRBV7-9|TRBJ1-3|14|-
TGTGCCAGCGGGTGGGCATTGTCTGGAAACACCATATATTTT
CASGWALSGNTIYF
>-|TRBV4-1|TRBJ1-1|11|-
TGCGCCAGCAGCGCCCGGACAGAAGCTTTCTTT
CASSARTEAFF
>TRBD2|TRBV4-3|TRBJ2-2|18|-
TGCGCCAGCAGCCAAGAGGTTGTTCAGCGGGGGGGCTTCGGGGAGCTGTTTTTT
CASSQEVVQRGGFGELFF
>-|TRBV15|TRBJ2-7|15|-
TGTGCCACCAGCGACCGGGCCTCGGAGGGCTACGAGCAGTACTTC
CATSDRASEGYEQYF
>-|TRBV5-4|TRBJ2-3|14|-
TGTGCCAGCAGCCTGGACACATACACAGATACGCAGTATTTT
CASSLDTYTDTQYF
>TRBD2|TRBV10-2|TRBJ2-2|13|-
TGCGCCAGCAATAGCGGGGCCACCGGGGAGCTGTTTTTT
CASNSGATGELFF
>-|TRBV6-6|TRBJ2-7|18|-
TGTGCCAGCAGTCCACGGGGGAGAACAGGCCCACGAAGCTACGAGCAGTACTTC
CASSPRGRTGPRSYEQYF
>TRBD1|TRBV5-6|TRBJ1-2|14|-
TGTGCCAGCAGCGACCGGACAGGTCCCTATGGCTACACCTTC
CASSDRTGPYGYTF
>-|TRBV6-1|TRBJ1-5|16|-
TGTGCCAGCAGTGGTAAAGGAGGTTCTAGCAATCAGCCCCAGCATTTT
CASSGKGGSSNQPQHF
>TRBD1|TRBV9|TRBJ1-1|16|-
TGTGCCAGCAGCGTAGGGCATAGGACAGGAGAAACTGAAGCTTTCTTT
CASSVGHRTGETEAFF
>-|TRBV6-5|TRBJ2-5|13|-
TGTGCCAGCAGTCCCCCTGGGGGCCGCTCCCAGTACTTC
CASSPPGGRSQYF
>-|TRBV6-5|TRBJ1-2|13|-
TGTGCCAGCAGGCTCCCCGGGTCCTATGGCTACACCTTC
CASRLPGSYGYTF
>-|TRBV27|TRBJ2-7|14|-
TGTGCCAGCAGTTTGGCGGGACGCTCCTACGAGCAGTACTTC
CASSLAGRSYEQYF
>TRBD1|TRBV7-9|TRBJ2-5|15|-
TGTGCCAGCAGCTTTTACAGGGGGTCCCAAGAGACCCAGTACTTC
CASSFYRGSQETQYF
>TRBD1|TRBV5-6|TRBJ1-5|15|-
TGTGCCAGCAGCTGGGGGACAGCCAGCAATCAGCCCCAGCATTTT
CASSWGTASNQPQHF
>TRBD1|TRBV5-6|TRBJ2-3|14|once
TGTGCCAGCAGCTTGGGACAGGGTTTGGATACGCAGTATTTT
CASSLGQGLDTQYF
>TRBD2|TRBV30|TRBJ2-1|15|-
TGTGCCTGGGCCTCTATAGCGGGGGTCATTGGTGAGCAGTTCTTC
CAWASIAGVIGEQFF
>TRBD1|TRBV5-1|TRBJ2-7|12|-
TGCGCCAGCAGCCGGGACAGGGCCGAGCAGTACTTC
CASSRDRAEQYF
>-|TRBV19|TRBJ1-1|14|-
TGTGCCAGTAGCTCAACGAGGGACTACACTGAAGCTTTCTTT
CASSSTRDYTEAFF